This T cell receptor beta chain was found in a study of T cell responses to AZD1222 COVID-19 vaccine. Across the study: Pooled samples include second doses given at about 4 or 12 weeks. Regarding the study as a whole: Spike-specific TCRs gained breadth and depth after people received two AZD1222 doses. Mostly white British, mostly female donors; authors suggested clonal diversity may be underestimated.

Comments on this clone: The antigen remains unidentified.

Assay: immunoSEQ multiplex PCR; the TCRdb copy retains only in-frame clones and omits some. The sample shows 75,000 to 100,000 clones, roughly 89% of them seen only once. The sample was peripheral blood, taken on day 0 of AZD1222 vaccination. The sequence was collected from an adult in good health.

DNA of the CDR3: TGCGCCAGCAGTGAGTCGATTCTCCGGGGTAACAAGGAGACCCAGTACTTC. It yields the protein CASSESILRGNKETQYF. The rearrangement uses TRBV10-1 and TRBJ2-5, with D perhaps TRBD2 (5 bases). The CDR3 loop spans 17 amino acids. The V and J ends lost 0 bases and 5 bases respectively, with 19 bases between them. CDR1 WNHNN and CDR2 SYGVQD come from the germline V gene (reference sequence).